The rows below give T cell receptor beta chains drawn from one sample of a study of blood T cell repertoires in COVID-19. This table comes from immunoSEQ multiplex PCR, and its TCRdb copy is limited to in-frame clones, with some not included. The profile shows approximately 230,000 clones, 65% to 90% of them singletons. Sequencing was performed on PBMCs or T cells enriched from blood (not recorded which). These TCRs come from a man aged 35-49 years who had recovered from COVID-19. CDR3s include the opening cysteine and the closing phenylalanine or tryptophan. D genes are given only for firm matches. Only part of the rows carry a size: once, few, many, or a class if the clone is expanded.

CDR3aa: CASSVGQGFGYTF; CDR3nt: TGTGCCAGCAGCGTTGGACAGGGTTTCGGCTACACCTTC; abundance: NA; d_gene: TRBD1; j_gene: TRBJ1-2; v_gene: TRBV9
CDR3aa: CASSVATGAGTGELFF; CDR3nt: TGTGCCAGCAGCGTAGCTACAGGGGCGGGCACCGGGGAGCTGTTTTTT; abundance: NA; d_gene: TRBD1; j_gene: TRBJ2-2; v_gene: TRBV9
CDR3aa: CASSLSGTSGAYEQFF; CDR3nt: TGTGCCAGCAGCTTATCTGGGACTAGCGGGGCATACGAGCAGTTCTTC; abundance: NA; d_gene: TRBD2; j_gene: TRBJ2-1; v_gene: TRBV11-2
CDR3aa: CATSRASDNSYEQYF; CDR3nt: TGTGCCACCAGCAGAGCTAGCGACAACTCCTACGAGCAGTACTTC; abundance: NA; d_gene: NA; j_gene: TRBJ2-7; v_gene: TRBV15
CDR3aa: CASRTVGLAGDKNYEQYF; CDR3nt: TGTGCCAGCAGGACGGTAGGGCTAGCGGGAGATAAAAACTACGAGCAGTACTTC; abundance: NA; d_gene: TRBD2; j_gene: TRBJ2-7; v_gene: TRBV2
CDR3aa: CASSGLAVNYNEQFF; CDR3nt: TGTGCCAGCAGCGGACTAGCGGTTAACTACAATGAGCAGTTCTTC; abundance: NA; d_gene: TRBD2; j_gene: TRBJ2-1; v_gene: TRBV9
CDR3aa: CASSQGLAGAHEQYF; CDR3nt: TGTGCCAGCAGCCAGGGACTAGCGGGAGCTCATGAGCAGTACTTC; abundance: once; d_gene: TRBD2; j_gene: TRBJ2-7; v_gene: TRBV11-2
CDR3aa: CASSDTLDRVNGETQYF; CDR3nt: TGTGCCAGCAGTGATACTCTTGACAGGGTAAACGGAGAGACCCAGTACTTC; abundance: NA; d_gene: TRBD1; j_gene: TRBJ2-5; v_gene: TRBV2
CDR3aa: CASSKDRVEETQYF; CDR3nt: TGTGCCAGTAGTAAGGACAGGGTCGAGGAGACCCAGTACTTC; abundance: NA; d_gene: TRBD1; j_gene: TRBJ2-5; v_gene: TRBV19
CDR3aa: CASSQGGRVPYEQYF; CDR3nt: TGCGCCAGCAGCCAAGGTGGCAGGGTGCCCTACGAGCAGTACTTC; abundance: NA; d_gene: NA; j_gene: TRBJ2-7; v_gene: TRBV4-1
CDR3aa: CASSPLAGAFNEQFF; CDR3nt: TGTGCCAGCAGCCCCCTAGCGGGAGCTTTTAATGAGCAGTTCTTC; abundance: NA; d_gene: TRBD2; j_gene: TRBJ2-1; v_gene: TRBV9
CDR3aa: CASSLRLAGGADTQYF; CDR3nt: TGTGCCAGCAGCCTAAGACTAGCGGGGGGGGCAGATACGCAGTATTTT; abundance: NA; d_gene: TRBD2; j_gene: TRBJ2-3; v_gene: TRBV5-4
CDR3aa: CASSLGADSAEQYF; CDR3nt: TGTGCCAGCAGCTTAGGTGCGGATAGCGCCGAGCAGTACTTC; abundance: NA; d_gene: NA; j_gene: TRBJ2-7; v_gene: TRBV7-2
CDR3aa: CASSLQQGRATYEQYF; CDR3nt: TGTGCCAGCAGCCTACAACAGGGAAGAGCGACCTACGAGCAGTACTTC; abundance: NA; d_gene: NA; j_gene: TRBJ2-7; v_gene: TRBV7-8
CDR3aa: CASSPRDRGETQYF; CDR3nt: TGTGCCAGCAGCCCCCGGGACAGGGGAGAGACCCAGTACTTC; abundance: NA; d_gene: TRBD1; j_gene: TRBJ2-5; v_gene: TRBV7-9
CDR3aa: CARSLVTLAGPYNEQFF; CDR3nt: TGTGCCAGAAGCCTCGTTACGCTAGCGGGACCCTACAATGAGCAGTTCTTC; abundance: NA; d_gene: TRBD2; j_gene: TRBJ2-1; v_gene: TRBV5-3
CDR3aa: CASSTGTSVYNEQFF; CDR3nt: TGTGCCAGCAGCACCGGGACTAGCGTTTACAATGAGCAGTTCTTC; abundance: NA; d_gene: TRBD2; j_gene: TRBJ2-1; v_gene: TRBV7-2
CDR3aa: CASSPGDGYTF; CDR3nt: TGTGCCAGCAGCCCGGGGGATGGCTACACCTTC; abundance: NA; d_gene: NA; j_gene: TRBJ1-2; v_gene: TRBV27
CDR3aa: CASSYGGTNLDTQYF; CDR3nt: TGTGCCAGCAGTTACGGTGGGACAAACTTAGATACGCAGTATTTT; abundance: NA; d_gene: NA; j_gene: TRBJ2-3; v_gene: TRBV6-5
CDR3aa: CASSEDGGATFF; CDR3nt: TGTGCCAGCAGTGAAGATGGGGGGGCAACTTTCTTT; abundance: NA; d_gene: NA; j_gene: TRBJ1-1; v_gene: TRBV2
CDR3aa: CASSLGGYEQYF; CDR3nt: TGTGCCAGCAGCTTGGGAGGATACGAGCAGTACTTC; abundance: NA; d_gene: NA; j_gene: TRBJ2-7; v_gene: TRBV5-6
CDR3aa: CAIGTGAIVTEAFF; CDR3nt: TGTGCCATCGGGACAGGGGCCATCGTCACTGAAGCTTTCTTT; abundance: NA; d_gene: TRBD1; j_gene: TRBJ1-1; v_gene: TRBV10-3
CDR3aa: CASSLKSQGADNEQFF; CDR3nt: TGTGCCAGCAGCTTAAAGTCCCAGGGGGCCGACAATGAGCAGTTCTTC; abundance: NA; d_gene: TRBD1; j_gene: TRBJ2-1; v_gene: TRBV7-2
CDR3aa: CASLISGTGANYGYTF; CDR3nt: TGTGCCAGCCTTATATCAGGGACAGGGGCAAACTATGGCTACACCTTC; abundance: NA; d_gene: TRBD1; j_gene: TRBJ1-2; v_gene: TRBV28
CDR3aa: CAWSPGNYGYTF; CDR3nt: TGTGCCTGGAGTCCCGGGAACTATGGCTACACCTTC; abundance: NA; d_gene: NA; j_gene: TRBJ1-2; v_gene: TRBV30
CDR3aa: CASSWSVGAQGASGYTF; CDR3nt: TGTGCCAGCAGCTGGTCCGTCGGCGCACAGGGGGCGTCTGGCTACACCTTC; abundance: NA; d_gene: TRBD1; j_gene: TRBJ1-2; v_gene: TRBV5-6
CDR3aa: CASSFQGFRTDTQYF; CDR3nt: TGTGCCAGCAGCTTCCAGGGATTTAGGACAGATACGCAGTATTTT; abundance: NA; d_gene: NA; j_gene: TRBJ2-3; v_gene: TRBV7-9
CDR3aa: CASSLPGLDYEQYF; CDR3nt: TGTGCCAGCAGCTTACCGGGTCTTGATTACGAGCAGTACTTC; abundance: NA; d_gene: NA; j_gene: TRBJ2-7; v_gene: TRBV5-4
CDR3aa: CASSFGQSNSPLHF; CDR3nt: TGTGCCAGTAGTTTCGGACAGTCAAATTCACCCCTCCACTTT; abundance: once; d_gene: NA; j_gene: TRBJ1-6; v_gene: TRBV19
CDR3aa: CASTETSGPDTQYF; CDR3nt: TGTGCCAGCACGGAAACTAGCGGTCCCGATACGCAGTATTTT; abundance: NA; d_gene: TRBD2; j_gene: TRBJ2-3; v_gene: TRBV28
CDR3aa: CASSMGQGHTEAFF; CDR3nt: TGTGCCAGTAGTATGGGACAGGGACACACTGAAGCTTTCTTT; abundance: NA; d_gene: TRBD1; j_gene: TRBJ1-1; v_gene: TRBV19
CDR3aa: CASSFITGKQFF; CDR3nt: TGTGCCAGCAGTTTTATAACAGGAAAGCAGTTCTTC; abundance: once; d_gene: NA; j_gene: TRBJ2-1; v_gene: TRBV27
CDR3aa: CASSQRQGLNTGELFF; CDR3nt: TGTGCCAGCAGTCAGAGACAGGGGTTAAACACCGGGGAGCTGTTTTTT; abundance: NA; d_gene: TRBD1; j_gene: TRBJ2-2; v_gene: TRBV27
CDR3aa: CASSLTGTGFYGYTF; CDR3nt: TGTGCCAGCAGCTTAACAGGTACAGGGTTCTATGGCTACACCTTC; abundance: NA; d_gene: NA; j_gene: TRBJ1-2; v_gene: TRBV13
CDR3aa: CAAWPRGRFQETQYF; CDR3nt: TGTGCCGCTTGGCCCAGGGGGCGGTTCCAAGAGACCCAGTACTTC; abundance: few; d_gene: TRBD1; j_gene: TRBJ2-5; v_gene: TRBV28
CDR3aa: CASSLSDSGYTF; CDR3nt: TGTGCCAGCAGCCTTTCGGACAGCGGCTACACCTTC; abundance: NA; d_gene: NA; j_gene: TRBJ1-2; v_gene: TRBV3-1/TRBV3-2
CDR3aa: CASRGGSYNSPLHF; CDR3nt: TGTGCCAGCAGGGGGGGCTCCTATAATTCACCCCTCCACTTT; abundance: NA; d_gene: NA; j_gene: TRBJ1-6; v_gene: TRBV28
CDR3aa: CASSLGAAGGGDTQYF; CDR3nt: TGTGCCAGCAGCTTAGGGGCGGCGGGGGGCGGAGATACGCAGTATTTT; abundance: NA; d_gene: TRBD2; j_gene: TRBJ2-3; v_gene: TRBV7-6
CDR3aa: CASSEGNGVAPQHF; CDR3nt: TGTGCCAGCAGTGAAGGGAACGGAGTTGCGCCCCAGCATTTT; abundance: NA; d_gene: NA; j_gene: TRBJ1-5; v_gene: TRBV2
CDR3aa: CAWSVPGRGAGELFF; CDR3nt: TGTGCCTGGAGTGTACCGGGCCGGGGGGCCGGGGAGCTGTTTTTT; abundance: NA; d_gene: TRBD2; j_gene: TRBJ2-2; v_gene: TRBV30
CDR3aa: CASRRGQGATSDAFF; CDR3nt: TGTGCCAGCAGGAGGGGACAGGGGGCGACATCGGATGCTTTCTTT; abundance: NA; d_gene: TRBD1; j_gene: TRBJ1-1; v_gene: TRBV2
CDR3aa: CASSGTRGTGELFF; CDR3nt: TGTGCCAGCAGTGGGACTAGAGGGACCGGGGAGCTGTTTTTT; abundance: NA; d_gene: TRBD2; j_gene: TRBJ2-2; v_gene: TRBV2
CDR3aa: CASSLSGALNEKLFF; CDR3nt: TGTGCCAGCAGCTTAAGTGGGGCACTTAATGAAAAACTGTTTTTT; abundance: few; d_gene: NA; j_gene: TRBJ1-4; v_gene: TRBV7-2
CDR3aa: CASSSGQGEIEAFF; CDR3nt: TGTGCCAGCAGCTCGGGACAGGGGGAAATTGAAGCTTTCTTT; abundance: NA; d_gene: TRBD1; j_gene: TRBJ1-1; v_gene: TRBV7-2
CDR3aa: CASSFGQGVSSPLHF; CDR3nt: TGCGCCAGCAGCTTTGGACAGGGGGTTTCTTCACCCCTCCACTTT; abundance: NA; d_gene: TRBD1; j_gene: TRBJ1-6; v_gene: TRBV5-1
CDR3aa: CASGRDRGGFEQFF; CDR3nt: TGTGCCAGCGGTCGGGACAGGGGCGGTTTTGAGCAGTTCTTC; abundance: NA; d_gene: TRBD1; j_gene: TRBJ2-1; v_gene: TRBV7-3
CDR3aa: CASSPPTSRSYEQYF; CDR3nt: TGTGCCAGCAGTCCTCCGACTAGCCGGTCCTACGAGCAGTACTTC; abundance: NA; d_gene: TRBD2; j_gene: TRBJ2-7; v_gene: TRBV28
CDR3aa: CASSPPGRGAETQYF; CDR3nt: TGTGCCAGCTCACCACCCGGGAGAGGGGCAGAGACCCAGTACTTC; abundance: NA; d_gene: NA; j_gene: TRBJ2-5; v_gene: TRBV18
CDR3aa: CAGGRGTEAFF; CDR3nt: TGTGCCGGCGGTCGGGGCACTGAAGCTTTCTTT; abundance: NA; d_gene: NA; j_gene: TRBJ1-1; v_gene: TRBV30
CDR3aa: CASSPQGDYGYTF; CDR3nt: TGTGCCAGCAGTCCACAGGGAGACTATGGCTACACCTTC; abundance: NA; d_gene: NA; j_gene: TRBJ1-2; v_gene: TRBV6-5
CDR3aa: CASSQAGFAGGPHNEQFF; CDR3nt: TGTGCCAGCAGCCAGGCAGGCTTCGCGGGAGGGCCCCACAATGAGCAGTTCTTC; abundance: once; d_gene: TRBD2; j_gene: TRBJ2-1; v_gene: TRBV13
CDR3aa: CASSLSPGGETQYF; CDR3nt: TGTGCCAGCAGTTTGTCCCCAGGGGGGGAGACCCAGTACTTC; abundance: NA; d_gene: NA; j_gene: TRBJ2-5; v_gene: TRBV27
CDR3aa: CASSYSYAGLTGELFF; CDR3nt: TGTGCCAGCAGTTACTCGTATGCAGGGCTCACCGGGGAGCTGTTTTTT; abundance: few; d_gene: NA; j_gene: TRBJ2-2; v_gene: TRBV6-5
CDR3aa: CASSLAARTDTQYF; CDR3nt: TGCGCCAGCAGCTTAGCGGCCCGCACAGATACGCAGTATTTT; abundance: once; d_gene: NA; j_gene: TRBJ2-3; v_gene: TRBV5-1
CDR3aa: CSVDSGYEQYF; CDR3nt: TGCAGCGTTGATTCAGGTTACGAGCAGTACTTC; abundance: NA; d_gene: NA; j_gene: TRBJ2-7; v_gene: TRBV29-1